This entry concerns a single TCR beta chain. Its antigen remains unknown. Sequencing used immunoSEQ multiplex PCR; TCRdb keeps in-frame clones, though not all of them. The sample records about 120,000 clones, more than 75% being singletons. The J segment lost 4 bases and the V segment lost 3 bases, leaving 6 bases of the junction unmatched. This CDR3 region has 14 residues. Germline V gives CDR1 DFQATT, CDR2 SNEGSKA (reference sequence). This sample was taken from a study of T cell responses to AZD1222 COVID-19 vaccine. Study-wide points: CD4 TCRs linked to vaccination spanned spike, dominating at 160-218 and 743-854. Most donors were white British, females outnumbered males, and clonal diversity was possibly underestimated. Breadth and depth of Spike-specific TCRs rose after two AZD1222 doses.

This chain links TRBV20-1 with TRBJ2-3; 8 positions match TRBD2. The TCR comes from an adult in good health. Here the sequenced sample was peripheral blood, taken on day 0 of AZD1222 vaccination. The CDR3 coding sequence is TGCAGTGCTAGTAGGGCGGGGGGCGCAGATACGCAGTATTTT. Residues: CSASRAGGADTQYF.